This TCR beta chain was documented in a study of cytomegalovirus exposure and HLA in healthy donors. Study outcomes and limitations: The authors assumed roughly uniform sequencing depth across donors for presence/absence analyses. V- and J-gene trimming in TCR beta was tied to a missense DCLRE1C variant by an analysis performed later. Fewer than 200 TCR beta chains were listed as cytomegalovirus-associated. With further analysis later on, most CMV-associated TCR beta chains appeared HLA-restricted.

With respect to this clone: Antigen: not known.

Per the germline V gene, CDR1 is SGHDT and CDR2 is YYEEEE. V trimming: 3 bases; J trimming: 4 bases; junction bases outside the gene matches: 8. This CDR3 is built from 18 residues. PCR involved 60 Vbeta and 13 Jbeta primers. TCRdb keeps only in-frame clones here, not all; method: immunoSEQ multiplex PCR. Of about 240,000 clones detected, around 76% appear once; the ten largest clones hold roughly 5%. The gene calls are TRBV5-6 and TRBJ2-2, with TRBD2 matching over 14 bases. Sequenced: PBMCs. The origin of this receptor is a middle-aged woman in good health and CMV-seropositive. CDR3 sequence reads: CASSWWTSGGRSTGELFF. The CDR3, as DNA: TGTGCCAGCAGCTGGTGGACTAGCGGGGGGCGGAGCACCGGGGAGCTGTTTTTT.